The clone carrying this TCR beta chain was picked up many times. Its antigen remains unknown. TCR beta CDR3 sequences were amplified from RNA transcripts. TCR CDR3 underwent first-round RT-PCR with the HTBI primer set. Each CDR3 protein is one row after TCRdb ran MiXCR on the multiplex PCR reads. In the table there are 300,000 to 450,000 distinct CDR3 sequences, about 15% of which are singletons. These data are taken from a study of T cells in Graves' hyperthyroidism and ophthalmopathy. In the study overall: Peripheral blood was drawn at first diagnosis, prior to all treatment. Regarding the study as a whole: Stable hyperthyroidism and ophthalmopathy were separated using 13 V-J signatures.

Sample collection date corresponds to first hyperthyroidism diagnosis, prior to any ophthalmopathy symptoms. Source material for PBMCs was more than 7.5 ml fresh peripheral blood. The V end was cut by 2 bases, the J end by 6 bases, with 10 bases between. CDR1 is MNHNS and CDR2 is SASEGT in the germline V gene. The CDR3 spans 13 residues. The gene calls are TRBV6-1 and TRBJ1-2, with D possibly matching TRBD1 (5 bases). Sequencing was performed on blood. The origin of this receptor is a woman under 40 with Graves' hyperthyroidism that later progressed to Graves' ophthalmopathy. The CDR3 here is CASSESGIDGYTF. In DNA form, the CDR3 reads TGTGCCAGCAGTGAATCAGGGATTGATGGCTACACCTTC.